This T cell receptor (beta chain) was sequenced during a study of blood T cell repertoires in COVID-19. Using immunoSEQ multiplex PCR, the repertoire was profiled, and TCRdb retains in-frame clones only, with some absent. The data contain fewer than 40,000 clones, 75% to 85% of them singletons. The sequence derives from a human donor in a cohort sampled during active COVID-19. Material for sequencing was peripheral blood.

The CDR3 protein is CASSGGQGSTTSNEKLFF. The CDR3 nucleotides read TGCGCCAGCAGTGGTGGACAGGGGTCCACAACTTCTAATGAAAAACTGTTTTTT. The chain recombines TRBV5-1 with TRBJ1-4, with TRBD1 matching over 9 bases. The CDR3 spans 18 residues. Germline CDR1 SGHRS, CDR2 YFSETQ. V lost 5 bases, J lost 3 bases, and 14 bases stayed unmatched.